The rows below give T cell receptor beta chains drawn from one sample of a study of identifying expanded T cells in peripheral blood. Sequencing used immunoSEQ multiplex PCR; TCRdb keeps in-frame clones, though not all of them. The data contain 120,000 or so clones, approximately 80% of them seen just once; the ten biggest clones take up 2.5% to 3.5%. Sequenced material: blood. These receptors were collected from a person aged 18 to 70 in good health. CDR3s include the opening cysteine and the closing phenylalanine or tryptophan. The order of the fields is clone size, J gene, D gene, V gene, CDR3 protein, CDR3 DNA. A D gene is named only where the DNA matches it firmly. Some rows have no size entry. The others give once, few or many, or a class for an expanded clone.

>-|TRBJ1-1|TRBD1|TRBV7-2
CASSRQGIEAFF
TGTGCCAGCAGCCGACAGGGAATTGAAGCTTTCTTT
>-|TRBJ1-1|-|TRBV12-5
CASGFHQGTEAFF
TGTGCTAGTGGTTTCCACCAGGGCACTGAAGCTTTCTTT
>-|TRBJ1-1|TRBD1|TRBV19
CASSKGTGGLRTEAFF
TGTGCCAGTAGTAAAGGGACAGGGGGCCTTCGTACTGAAGCTTTCTTT
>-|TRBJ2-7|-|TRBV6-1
CASSEGQSPVYEQYF
TGTGCCAGCAGTGAAGGACAGTCGCCGGTCTACGAGCAGTACTTC
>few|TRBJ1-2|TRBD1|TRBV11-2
CASSSRTGIYGYTF
TGTGCCAGCAGCTCCCGGACAGGGATCTATGGCTACACCTTC
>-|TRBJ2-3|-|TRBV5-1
CASSRFSLGQAADTQYF
TGCGCCAGCAGCCGATTCAGTTTGGGGCAGGCGGCAGATACGCAGTATTTT
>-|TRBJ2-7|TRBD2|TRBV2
CASSGFSGGRSYEQYF
TGTGCCAGCAGTGGATTTAGCGGGGGGCGATCATACGAGCAGTACTTC
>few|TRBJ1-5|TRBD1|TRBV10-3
CATWGQGFNQPQHF
TGTGCCACTTGGGGACAGGGCTTCAATCAGCCCCAGCATTTT
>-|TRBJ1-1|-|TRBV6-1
CASSVINTEAFF
TGTGCCAGCAGTGTCATTAACACTGAAGCTTTCTTT
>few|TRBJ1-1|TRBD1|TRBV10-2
CASRDLTGAMNTEAFF
TGCGCCAGCAGGGACCTGACAGGGGCGATGAACACTGAAGCTTTCTTT
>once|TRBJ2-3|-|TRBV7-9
CASSPDGPTTDTQYF
TGTGCCAGCAGCCCTGACGGACCTACCACAGATACGCAGTATTTT
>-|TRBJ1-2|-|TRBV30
CTGLGVRGYTF
TGTACGGGATTAGGGGTTAGAGGCTACACCTTC
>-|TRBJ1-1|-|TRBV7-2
CASSTSLNTEAFF
TGTGCCAGCAGTACCTCATTGAACACTGAAGCTTTCTTT
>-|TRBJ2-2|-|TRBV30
CAWIPGGRRTAEELFF
TGTGCCTGGATCCCTGGGGGACGGAGAACGGCGGAGGAGCTGTTTTTT
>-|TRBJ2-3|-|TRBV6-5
CASSYSRDADTQYF
TGTGCCAGCAGTTACTCAAGGGATGCAGATACGCAGTATTTT
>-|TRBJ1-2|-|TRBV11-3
CASSPDSGAGYTF
TGTGCCAGCAGCCCAGATTCTGGGGCAGGCTACACCTTC
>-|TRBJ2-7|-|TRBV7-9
CASSLGAAGRSYEQYF
TGTGCCAGCAGCTTAGGGGCCGCTGGCCGATCCTACGAGCAGTACTTC
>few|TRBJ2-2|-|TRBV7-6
CASSLGQGPYTGELFF
TGTGCCAGCAGCTTAGGCCAGGGACCGTACACCGGGGAGCTGTTTTTT
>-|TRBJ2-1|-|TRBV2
CASKTGGGNNEQFF
TGTGCCAGCAAGACGGGGGGCGGGAACAATGAGCAGTTCTTC
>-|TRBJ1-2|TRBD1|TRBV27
CASSVGTGVYGYTF
TGTGCCAGCAGTGTCGGGACAGGGGTGTATGGCTACACCTTC
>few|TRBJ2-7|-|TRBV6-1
CASSEAGEGFYEQYF
TGTGCCAGCAGTGAAGCAGGTGAAGGCTTCTACGAGCAGTACTTC
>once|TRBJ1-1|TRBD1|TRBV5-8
CASSLQGVNTEAFF
TGTGCCAGCAGCTTGCAGGGGGTAAACACTGAAGCTTTCTTT
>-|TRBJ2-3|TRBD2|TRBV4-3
CASSQDGAWASGVSDTQYF
TGCGCCAGCAGCCAAGATGGGGCTTGGGCTAGCGGGGTTTCAGATACGCAGTATTTT
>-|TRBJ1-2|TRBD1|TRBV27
CASSLDRVSVYTF
TGTGCCAGCAGTTTAGACAGGGTATCTGTCTACACCTTC
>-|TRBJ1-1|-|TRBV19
CASSQGRTPLNTEAFF
TGTGCCAGTAGCCAGGGGCGAACTCCCTTGAACACTGAAGCTTTCTTT
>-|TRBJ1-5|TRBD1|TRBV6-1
CASEQGTYSNQPQHF
TGTGCCAGCGAACAGGGGACTTATAGCAATCAGCCCCAGCATTTT
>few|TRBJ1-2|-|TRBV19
CASSTGPDYGYTF
TGTGCCAGTAGTACAGGACCGGACTATGGCTACACCTTC
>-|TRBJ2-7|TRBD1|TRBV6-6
CASSPRQGVSREQYF
TGTGCCAGCAGCCCCAGACAGGGGGTTTCGCGGGAGCAGTACTTC
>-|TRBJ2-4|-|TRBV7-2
CASSRYRFFSVEAKNIQYF
TGTGCCAGCAGCCGTTACAGGTTTTTTTCGGTTGAAGCCAAAAACATTCAGTACTTC
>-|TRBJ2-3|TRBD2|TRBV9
CASSPGGGYRTDTQYF
TGTGCCAGCAGCCCGGGCGGGGGGTATCGCACAGATACGCAGTATTTT
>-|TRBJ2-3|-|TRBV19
CATTPAPGMGNGGTQYF
TGTGCCACCACCCCCGCCCCAGGGATGGGCAATGGTGGTACGCAGTATTTT
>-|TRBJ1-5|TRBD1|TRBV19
CASSPRDRGRMEPQHF
TGTGCCAGTAGTCCTAGGGACAGGGGAAGGATGGAGCCCCAGCATTTT
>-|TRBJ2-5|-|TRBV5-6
CASSLSRVWETQYF
TGTGCCAGCAGTTTGTCCAGGGTCTGGGAGACCCAGTACTTC
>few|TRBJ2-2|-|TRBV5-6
CASSGGHILLSNTGELFF
TGTGCCAGCAGCGGGGGACACATCCTTCTATCGAACACCGGGGAGCTGTTTTTT
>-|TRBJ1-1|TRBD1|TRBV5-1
CASSFGTVGNTEAFF
TGCGCCAGCAGCTTCGGGACAGTGGGCAACACTGAAGCTTTCTTT
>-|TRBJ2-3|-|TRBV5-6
CASSGGWPRDTDTQYF
TGTGCCAGCAGCGGGGGATGGCCGCGCGACACAGATACGCAGTATTTT
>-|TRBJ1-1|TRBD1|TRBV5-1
CASSLRTGINTEAFF
TGCGCCAGCAGCTTAAGGACAGGGATTAACACTGAAGCTTTCTTT
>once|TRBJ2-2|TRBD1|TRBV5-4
CASSAGGLTGELFF
TGTGCCAGCAGCGCAGGGGGCCTTACCGGGGAGCTGTTTTTT